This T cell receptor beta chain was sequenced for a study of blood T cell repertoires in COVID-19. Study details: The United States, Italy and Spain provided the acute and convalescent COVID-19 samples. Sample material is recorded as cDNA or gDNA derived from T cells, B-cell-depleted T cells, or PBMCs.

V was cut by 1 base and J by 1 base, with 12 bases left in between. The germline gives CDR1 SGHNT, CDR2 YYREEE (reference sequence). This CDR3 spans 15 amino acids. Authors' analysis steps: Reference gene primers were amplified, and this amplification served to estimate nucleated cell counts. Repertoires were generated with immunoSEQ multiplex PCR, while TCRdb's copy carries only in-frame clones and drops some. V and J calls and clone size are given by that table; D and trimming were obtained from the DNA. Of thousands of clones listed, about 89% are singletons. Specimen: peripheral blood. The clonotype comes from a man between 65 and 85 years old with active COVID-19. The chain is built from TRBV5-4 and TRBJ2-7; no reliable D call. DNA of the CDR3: TGTGCCAGCAGCTTGTCCTCCGGTGTATCCTACGAGCAGTACTTC. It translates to CASSLSSGVSYEQYF.